The clone carrying this T cell receptor beta chain appeared once. The antigen remains unidentified. TCRdb keeps only in-frame clones here, not all; method: immunoSEQ multiplex PCR. This table holds about 48,000 clones, 80% to 90% found once. This entry belongs to a study of T cell responses to AZD1222 COVID-19 vaccine. Analyses pooled second doses at about 4 or about 12 weeks. Trimming cost V 1 base and J 7 bases, with 3 bases left between them. CDR1 SGHDT and CDR2 YYEEEE come from the germline V gene. The CDR3 loop spans 11 amino acids. Overall study results and limits: Baseline serology detected seropositivity in only six or seven AZD1222 recipients. Vaccine-associated CD4 TCRs spanned spike, dominant at 160-218 and 743-854.

Sequenced material: peripheral blood, taken 28 days after the second AZD1222 dose. This clonotype originated in an adult who received the AZD1222 COVID-19 vaccine. This sequence joins TRBV5-6 and TRBJ2-1, with D unresolved. CDR3 bases: TGTGCCAGCAGCTTGAGAAATGAGCAGTTCTTC. Protein sequence: CASSLRNEQFF.